The present T cell receptor (beta chain) was sequenced within a study of T cells in Graves' hyperthyroidism and ophthalmopathy (dated by TCRdb to between 2018 and 2021). In terms of the full investigation: Peripheral blood samples were taken at initial diagnosis, before any treatment was given. A discovery cohort of roughly 100 patients, 43 with Graves' ophthalmopathy and approximately 60 with stable Graves' hyperthyroidism, was used to find distinguishing TCR V-J signatures. The approximately 100 discovery patients were randomly divided into training and test sets at a 7:3 ratio. Prospective prediction of ophthalmopathy was tested in an independent validation cohort consisting of under 20 hyperthyroidism patients and some 15 patients who later progressed to ophthalmopathy. In over five Graves' hyperthyroidism patients, the study also compared T-cell repertoires from thyroid tissue with T-cell repertoires from blood. After blood sampling, hyperthyroidism patients were treated with methimazole at a starting dose of 30 mg daily, and ophthalmopathy patients were treated with high-dose intravenous methylprednisolone. The paper describes TCR Vbeta CDR3 sequencing of 135 peripheral blood samples, made up of fewer than 50 ophthalmopathy patients, over 70 hyperthyroidism patients and around 17 progressor patients. What the study reported, not specific to this receptor: Ophthalmopathy was separated from stable hyperthyroidism by a 13 V-J signature model, with approximately 89% sensitivity and about 81% specificity obtained in cross-validation and 80%/75% obtained in testing. No statistical method was used to set the sample size in advance, and investigators knew the group allocation. In validation, progression to ophthalmopathy was predicted by the model with 55% to 71% sensitivity and 72.22% specificity, a median of around 5.9 months before onset. Most expanded thyroid clonotypes (frequency above 0.001) were also detected in blood, a finding suggesting that blood repertoires may reflect thyroid immune responses.

In the ophthalmopathy patients, disease was moderately to severely active, with a Clinical Activity Score of 3 or more, a NOSPECS grade of 4 or more, and a duration of less than 3 months. Any patient with an uncontrolled infection, another autoimmune disease, pregnancy or lactation was excluded. Clinical symptoms, serum thyroxine and TRAb, thyroid ultrasound, and orbital computed tomography formed the basis for the diagnoses. PBMCs were isolated from around 10 ml of fresh peripheral blood by Ficoll-Paque density gradient centrifugation. Trizol reagent was used to extract total RNA, and RNA quality was then checked on an Agilent 2100 Bioanalyzer. Its CDR3 holds 13 amino acids, cysteine through phenylalanine. Only the CDR3 region is kept as DNA, spanning 39 bases read in frame from base 1. CDR1 and CDR2 were assigned from the germline V gene (reference sequence) as SEHNR and FQNEAQ. Clipping removes 6 bases from V and 4 bases from J, with 2 as the unmatched junction base count.

Comments on this clonotype: What this receptor recognizes is not known. Base qualities are not at hand, and no much larger clone is one base apart.

TCR beta CDR3 regions were amplified from RNA transcripts. The first round of RT-PCR for the TCR CDR3 was performed with the HTBI primer set and the Qiagen OneStep RT-PCR kit. Libraries were constructed in a second round of multiplex PCR, after which size selection and purification were carried out. Libraries were sequenced paired-end with 100 bp reads on an Illumina HiSeq2000. Per the authors' processing: Raw data were processed with SOAPnuke, discarding reads with adapters, uncalled bases, mean Phred below 15, or no exact constant-primer or identifier match. COPE v1.2.5 was used to merge the high-quality paired reads, and each unique nucleotide sequence was defined as a clonotype. Clonotypes were aligned to IMGT TRBV, TRBD and TRBJ reference segments using MiTCR v1.1. The analysis was restricted to V-J combinations with a frequency above 0.0001, which together covered 99% to 99.2% of the repertoires. A TCS score was defined as the ratio of F50 (clonal expansion) to E x V (chaos), with BLOSUM62-based TCRdist applied between CDR3 peptides within each V-J. Welch's t-statistics and random forest reduced approximately 520 V-J features to roughly 13, which were used in a naive Bayes classifier (R e1071). Thyroid-blood repertoire similarity was quantified with the Morisita-Horn index. TCRdb reprocessing: public reads trimmed at Q25 with fastp, clones called with MiXCR, in-frame beta chains kept. When rows share a CDR3 protein, they turn into one entry using the most common DNA and genes. These V and J calls originate from TCRdb's pipeline instead of the authors' own analysis. This sample gives more than 500,000 distinct CDR3 sequences in total; under 15% of them show up just once. Clones ranked in the top ten supply around 4.5% of the sample.

The rearranged chain carries TRBV7-9 and TRBJ2-1; TRBD1 matches 8 bases in the middle. The TCR sequence derives from a middle-aged woman with Graves' ophthalmopathy. Material for sequencing was blood. CDR3 protein: CASRGQGYNEQFF. The DNA is as follows: TGTGCCAGCAGAGGACAGGGATACAATGAGCAGTTCTTC.